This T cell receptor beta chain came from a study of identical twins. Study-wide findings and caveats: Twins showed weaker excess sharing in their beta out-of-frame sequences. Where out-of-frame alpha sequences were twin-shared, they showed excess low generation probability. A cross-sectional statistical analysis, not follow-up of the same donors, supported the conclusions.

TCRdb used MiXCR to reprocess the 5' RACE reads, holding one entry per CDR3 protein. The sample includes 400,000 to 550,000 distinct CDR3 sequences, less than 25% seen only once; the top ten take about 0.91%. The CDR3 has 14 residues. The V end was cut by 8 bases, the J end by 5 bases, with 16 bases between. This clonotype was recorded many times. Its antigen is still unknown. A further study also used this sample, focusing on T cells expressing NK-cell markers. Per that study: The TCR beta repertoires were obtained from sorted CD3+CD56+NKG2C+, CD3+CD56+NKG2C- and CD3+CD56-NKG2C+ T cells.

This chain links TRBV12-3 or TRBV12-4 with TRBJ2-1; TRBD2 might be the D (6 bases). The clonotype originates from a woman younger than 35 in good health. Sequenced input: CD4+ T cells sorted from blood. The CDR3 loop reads CASLGGLLDNEQFF. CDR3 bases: TGTGCCAGCCTCGGAGGACTACTAGACAATGAGCAGTTCTTC.